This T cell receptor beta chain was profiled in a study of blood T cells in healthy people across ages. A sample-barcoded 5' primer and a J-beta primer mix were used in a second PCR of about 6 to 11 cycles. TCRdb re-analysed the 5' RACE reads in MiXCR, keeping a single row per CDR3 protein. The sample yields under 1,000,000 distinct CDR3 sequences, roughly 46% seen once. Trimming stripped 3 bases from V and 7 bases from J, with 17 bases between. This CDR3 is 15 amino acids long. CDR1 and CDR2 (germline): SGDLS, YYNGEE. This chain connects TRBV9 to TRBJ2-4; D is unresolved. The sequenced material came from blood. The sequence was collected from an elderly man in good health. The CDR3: CASSAALGVHNIQYF. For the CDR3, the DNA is TGTGCCAGCAGCGCTGCACTTGGGGTCCATAACATTCAGTACTTC.